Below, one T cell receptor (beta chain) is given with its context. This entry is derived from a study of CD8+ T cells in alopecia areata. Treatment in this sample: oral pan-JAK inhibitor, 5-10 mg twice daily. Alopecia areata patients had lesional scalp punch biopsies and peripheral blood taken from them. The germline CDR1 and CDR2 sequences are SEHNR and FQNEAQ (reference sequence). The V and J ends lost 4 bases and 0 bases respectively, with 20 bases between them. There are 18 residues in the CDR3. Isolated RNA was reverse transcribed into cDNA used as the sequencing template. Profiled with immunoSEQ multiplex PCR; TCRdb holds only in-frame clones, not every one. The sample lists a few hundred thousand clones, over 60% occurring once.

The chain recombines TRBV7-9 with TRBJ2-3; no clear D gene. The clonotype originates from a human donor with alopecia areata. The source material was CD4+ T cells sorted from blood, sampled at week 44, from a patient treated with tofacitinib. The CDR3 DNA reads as TGTGCCAGCAGCTCCCCGGGCGGTCATAACCCTAGCACAGATACGCAGTATTTT. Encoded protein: CASSSPGGHNPSTDTQYF.